The following is a T cell receptor beta chain sequence with its context. Authors' processing steps: Estimation of nucleated cell counts was performed using reference gene primer amplification. Profiling relied on immunoSEQ multiplex PCR, and the TCRdb table lists in-frame clones only, not all of them. The V and J calls and clone size were taken over from that table, and D and trimming were inferred from the DNA. The table includes 350,000 or so clones, roughly 89% detected once. The CDR3 sequence is 14 residues long. V shed 5 bases and J shed 7 bases, with 15 bases lying between them. Germline CDR1 KGHSH, CDR2 LQKENI. These data come from a study of blood T cell repertoires in COVID-19. Study at large: PBMCs, B-cell-depleted T cells, or T cells provided the cDNA or gDNA that made up the material.

The chain links TRBV18 to TRBJ1-5; perhaps TRBD1 as D (6 bases). The sample taken for sequencing was peripheral blood. This receptor was obtained from a man between 18 and 35 years old with active or convalescent COVID-19. The CDR3 DNA is TGTGCCAGCTCAGGGGGCAGGGAAGGACAGCCCCAGCATTTT. This encodes CASSGGREGQPQHF.